This T cell receptor (beta chain) was captured in a study of shared clonotypes between healthy human individuals. About this clone itself: Its antigen is still unknown.

Trimming removed 4 bases from V and 2 bases from J, with 12 bases in between. CDR1 SGHRS and CDR2 YFSETQ come from the germline V gene. The CDR3 consists of 15 residues. The authors split each subset's genomic DNA evenly across several immunoSEQ plates. Original data processing: As immunoSEQ supplied junction-only sequences (without quality scores), filtering differed. Assay: immunoSEQ multiplex PCR; the TCRdb copy retains only in-frame clones and omits some. V and J calls and clone size are those listed in that table; D and trimming were worked out from the DNA. Of millions of clones in the sample, 85% to 95% are singletons; the top ten hold around 1.1%. Positive CCR7 selection of CD45RO-negative cells yielded the naive CD8 cells, and terminally differentiated effector memory CD45RA+ cells were excluded. Findings and caveats of the study: Non-shared clonotypes showed lower generation probabilities than clonotypes common to all four donors.

This chain connects TRBV5-1 to TRBJ2-2; TRBD2 might be the D (6 bases). Sequences were obtained from naive CD8+ T cells sorted from blood. The TCR originated in a man aged 18 to 29 in good health. CDR3 in amino acids: CASSLRDFNTGELFF. CDR3 nucleotide sequence: TGCGCCAGCAGCCTCCGGGACTTTAACACCGGGGAGCTGTTTTTT.